This T cell receptor (beta chain) was retrieved from a study of graft-versus-host responses after intestinal transplantation. Findings of the study overall: Recipient marrow showed GvH clones, some seen first in ileum or blood. Subjects displaying graft-donor T cell macrochimerism possessed elevated graft-versus-host to host-versus-graft clonal ratios inside allografts.

The assay was immunoSEQ multiplex PCR, and TCRdb's table has in-frame clones only and misses some. The sample lists 85,000 to 130,000 clones, over 75% occurring once. V lost 6 bases and J lost 4; bases outside the gene matches: 7. Germline lookup yields CDR1 MNHEY and CDR2 SMNVEV (reference sequence). The CDR3 covers 15 residues. This clone was recorded a few times. What it binds is unknown. The J gene is TRBJ2-7, the V gene TRBV27, with 12 bases identical to TRBD2. The sequenced sample was unstimulated CD4+ T cells sorted from spleen or lymph node cells, obtained before intestinal transplant. This TCR was sampled from a human donor who received an intestinal transplant. CDR3 in DNA: TGTGCCAGCAGGGGAAGACTAGCGGGGGAGTACGAGCAGTACTTC. It specifies CASRGRLAGEYEQYF.